The 5 T cell receptor beta chains in this list originate from one sample, sequenced in a study of T cell responses to AZD1222 COVID-19 vaccine. Profiling relied on immunoSEQ multiplex PCR, and the TCRdb table lists in-frame clones only, not all of them. The sample holds roughly 80,000 clones, roughly nine tenths seen once. This specimen consisted of peripheral blood, obtained on day 0 of AZD1222 vaccination. All receptors come from an adult in good health.

This sequence joins TRBV29-1 and TRBJ2-7, with 8 bases that match TRBD1. The J segment lost 10 bases and the V segment lost 4 bases, leaving 9 bases of the junction unmatched. CDR3 size: 12 residues. Germline loops: CDR1 SQVTM, CDR2 ANQGSEA. CDR3 sequence (DNA): TGCAGCGTTGCTCTCTGGGGACAGGTTCAGTACTTC. Residues: CSVALWGQVQYF.

This chain connects TRBV7-6 to TRBJ2-3, with TRBD2 matching 9 bases. J gave up 2 bases and V 0 bases, and 9 bases lay outside the gene matches. This CDR3 region has 18 residues. Germline-derived CDR1 and CDR2 are SGHVS and FNYEAQ. The CDR3 loop reads CASSLAPQIAGVTDTQYF. CDR3 coding DNA: TGTGCCAGCAGCTTAGCCCCCCAGATAGCGGGGGTCACAGATACGCAGTATTTT.

The rearrangement uses TRBV3-1 (or the pseudogene TRBV3-2) and TRBJ1-5, with 7 bases that match TRBD1. Germline trimming cut 6 bases from V and 4 bases from J; bases unmatched to any gene: 9. Germline V gene data show CDR1 as LGHDT and CDR2 as YNNKEL (reference sequence). CDR3 length: 15 residues. This CDR3 reads CASSGTGARNQPQHF. The CDR3 region has the DNA TGTGCCAGCAGTGGTACAGGGGCGCGGAATCAGCCCCAGCATTTT.

This clone appeared once. The chain employs TRBV7-8 and TRBJ1-3, with D possibly matching TRBD1 (6 bases). The V end was cut by 2 bases, the J end by 2 bases, with 19 bases between. The CDR3 length is 18 residues. Germline CDR1 reads SGHVS; CDR2 reads FQNEAQ. The CDR3 reads CASSLRGQTGMAGNTIYF. The CDR3 bases are TGTGCCAGCAGCTTACGGGGTCAAACAGGGATGGCTGGAAACACCATATATTTT.

The chain combines TRBV6-6 with TRBJ1-3; no clear D gene. V was shortened by 7 bases and J by 0 bases, with 10 bases between the two germline ends. The CDR3 has 14 amino acids. Germline V CDR1 and CDR2: MNHNY, SVGAGI (reference sequence). The DNA of the CDR3 is TGTGCCAGCAACCGGAAAAGCTCTGGAAACACCATATATTTT. Translating it yields CASNRKSSGNTIYF.